This passage covers 32 T cell receptor beta chains from one sample sequenced in a study of radiotherapy plus CTLA-4 blockade in lung cancer. TCRdb keeps only in-frame clones here, not all; method: immunoSEQ multiplex PCR. The table records some 73,000 clones, about 79% of them present only once. The material was peripheral blood, obtained from a patient treated with radiotherapy plus ipilimumab. The receptors originated from a human donor with non-small cell lung cancer whose response to radiotherapy plus ipilimumab could not be evaluated. Some clones in this sample may be carry-over from other donors' samples.

This clone was counted once. This specimen includes other DNA sequences encoding the same CDR3. This chain uses TRBV28 with TRBJ1-3, with D hard to call. The CDR3 is 13 amino acids. Germline V CDR1 and CDR2: MDHEN, SYDVKM. Trimming cost V 1 base and J 4 bases, with 5 bases left between them. The CDR3 spells CASSLSLGNTIYF. Written as DNA, the CDR3 is TGTGCCAGCAGTTTATCACTCGGAAACACCATATATTTT. Drawing the rest from reference TRBV28 and TRBJ1-3, the complete variable domain is DVKVTQSSRYLVKRTGEKVFLECVQDMDHENMFWYRQDPGLGLRLIYFSYDVKMKEKGDIPEGYSVSREKKERFSLILESASTNQTSMYLCASSLSLGNTIYFGEGSWLTVV.

The genes are TRBV11-1 and TRBJ2-7, with 8 bases aligning to TRBD1. V was clipped by 4 bases and J by 3 bases; unmatched bases: 5. In germline, CDR1 is SGHAT, CDR2 FQDESV (reference sequence). The CDR3 sequence is 14 residues long. CDR3 in DNA: TGTGCCAGCAGCTCCGGGACAGGACTCTACGAGCAGTACTTC. Protein product: CASSSGTGLYEQYF.

The V gene is TRBV5-1, the J gene TRBJ2-5; TRBD1 might be the D (5 bases). The J call may be mistaken, given a closer DNA end match to TRBJ2-7. Germline V gives CDR1 SGHRS, CDR2 YFSETQ. This CDR3 comprises 13 residues. In DNA, the CDR3 is TGCGCCAGCAGATTAGGGGTTACCGACGAGCAGTACTTC. It is translated as CASRLGVTDEQYF.

This clone has only one observation. For the CDR3, the DNA is TGTGCCAGCAGCGTAGTGACTAGCGGGGTCACAGATACGCAGTATTTT. Its protein is CASSVVTSGVTDTQYF. This chain connects TRBV9 to TRBJ2-3; TRBD2 aligns across 11 bases. The V gene's germline CDR1 is SGDLS and CDR2 YYNGEE. The length of the CDR3 is 16 residues. V lost 0 bases and J lost 2; bases outside the gene matches: 2.

The chain uses TRBV19 and TRBJ1-5, with D maybe TRBD1 (6 bases). The V gene's germline CDR1 is LNHDA and CDR2 SQIVND (reference sequence). This CDR3 is 14 amino acids long. V was shortened by 8 bases and J by 9 bases, with 20 bases between the two germline ends. The CDR3 sequence is CASSPRGGYRPQHF. CDR3 bases: TGTGCCAGTTCTCCGAGGGGGGGCTACCGGCCCCAGCATTTT.

The chain combines TRBV4-1 with TRBJ2-4; 10 nucleotides match TRBD1. Trimming took 0 bases from V and 3 from J; bases not matched to a gene: 11. This CDR3 comprises 19 residues. Germline V gene lookup returns CDR1 MGHRA and CDR2 YSYEKL. This CDR3 reads CASSQEGPGQGFVKNIQYF. DNA of the CDR3: TGCGCCAGCAGCCAAGAAGGCCCGGGACAGGGGTTTGTCAAAAACATTCAGTACTTC.

J is TRBJ2-1 and V is TRBV7-3; 15 nucleotides align to TRBD2. This CDR3 has 17 amino acids. The germline V gene has CDR1 SGHTA and CDR2 FQGTGA. J was trimmed by 6 bases and V by 1 base; bases with no gene match: 4. DNA for the CDR3: TGTGCCAGCAGCTTAAAGGGACTAGCGGGGGGTCGCAATGAGCAGTTCTTC. It specifies CASSLKGLAGGRNEQFF.

This clone was counted a few times. The genes are TRBV30 and TRBJ2-7; D possibly corresponds to TRBD2 (6 bases). The V end lost 5 bases, the J end lost 2 bases, and 10 bases lay between the germline ends. The CDR3 loop spans 12 amino acids. Per germline, CDR1 GTSNPN and CDR2 SVGIG (reference sequence). CDR3 protein: CAWGGEAYEQYF. DNA of the CDR3: TGTGCCTGGGGCGGGGAAGCCTACGAGCAGTACTTC.

V usage is TRBV7-3 and J usage is TRBJ1-2, with D possibly being TRBD1 (5 bases). Trimming removed 1 base from V and 1 base from J, with 10 bases in between. Germline assignment: CDR1 SGHTA and CDR2 FQGTGA. The CDR3 length is 15 residues. This chain's CDR3 is CASSLNAGLNYGYTF. The CDR3 DNA sequence: TGTGCCAGCAGCTTAAACGCAGGGCTTAACTATGGCTACACCTTC. The full variable domain, rest sourced from reference TRBV7-3 and TRBJ1-2, is GAGVSQTPSNKVTEKGKYVELRCDPISGHTALYWYRQSLGQGPEFLIYFQGTGAADDSGLPNDRFFAVRPEGSVSTLKIQRTERGDSAVYLCASSLNAGLNYGYTFGSGTRLTVV.

This chain uses TRBV7-9 with TRBJ1-2; maybe TRBD1 (5 bases). CDR1 is SEHNR and CDR2 is FQNEAQ in the germline V gene (reference sequence). V gave up 7 bases and J gave up 2 bases, with 14 bases separating them. The CDR3 loop spans 14 amino acids. The CDR3 here is CASTPGEVNYGYTF. In DNA, the CDR3 is TGTGCCAGCACCCCGGGGGAGGTGAACTATGGCTACACCTTC.

The chain is built from TRBV19 and TRBJ2-2, with 8 bases that match TRBD1. Germline V gives CDR1 LNHDA, CDR2 SQIVND (reference sequence). The CDR3 length is 14 residues. Germline trimming cut 6 bases from V and 3 bases from J; bases unmatched to any gene: 3. The CDR3 region is CASRTQGDTGELFF. The CDR3 bases are TGTGCCAGTAGGACACAGGGGGACACCGGGGAGCTGTTTTTT.

The rearrangement links TRBV30 to TRBJ1-1, with 7 bases that match TRBD1. Germline V gene data show CDR1 as GTSNPN and CDR2 as SVGIG (reference sequence). The J segment lost 1 base and the V segment lost 4 bases, leaving 12 bases of the junction unmatched. The CDR3 covers 16 residues. The CDR3 protein is CAWKHRFYRGNTEAFF. The DNA of the CDR3 is TGTGCCTGGAAACACCGGTTCTACAGGGGGAACACTGAAGCTTTCTTT.

The gene calls are TRBV19 and TRBJ2-1; TRBD1 might be the D (5 bases). The germline V gene has CDR1 LNHDA and CDR2 SQIVND (reference sequence). This CDR3 region has 14 residues. V gave up 5 bases and J gave up 4 bases, with 12 bases separating them. This CDR3 reads CASSGAGRYNEQFF. CDR3 in DNA: TGTGCCAGTAGTGGGGCAGGGCGATACAATGAGCAGTTCTTC.

This rearrangement joins TRBV5-1 to TRBJ1-1, with 7 bases identical to TRBD1. The junction had 12 bases not matched to a gene; V was cut back by 1 base and J by 3 bases. The CDR3 is 17 amino acids. Germline CDR1 SGHRS, CDR2 YFSETQ. This CDR3 reads CASSLKTSIRGYTEAFF. The CDR3, as DNA: TGCGCCAGCAGCTTGAAAACGTCAATCAGGGGGTACACTGAAGCTTTCTTT.

This sequence joins TRBV14 and TRBJ1-2, with D possibly TRBD1 on 5 matching bases. V was clipped by 4 bases and J by 5 bases, with 20 bases between them. CDR1 is SGHDN and CDR2 is FVKESK in the germline V gene. CDR3 size: 16 residues. The CDR3 loop is CASSPGRAPELYGYTF. CDR3 nucleotides: TGTGCCAGCAGCCCGGGCAGGGCCCCTGAGCTTTATGGCTACACCTTC.

The chain joins TRBV6-1 to TRBJ1-1; 7 positions match TRBD1. Losses at the gene ends were 6 bases for V and 5 bases for J; bases not matched to a gene: 9. The CDR3 spans 14 residues. The germline CDR1 and CDR2 sequences are MNHNS and SASEGT. The CDR3: CASRSRGLWTEAFF. Here the CDR3 DNA reads TGTGCCAGCAGATCTAGGGGGCTATGGACTGAAGCTTTCTTT.

V usage is TRBV4-3 and J usage is TRBJ2-3; D is ambiguous. The germline V gene encodes CDR1 LGHNA and CDR2 YSLEER. This CDR3 has 16 amino acids. The ends were cut back, 0 bases at V and 5 bases at J, with 15 bases in the middle. The CDR3 bases are TGCGCCAGCAGCCAAGAGAGATACCAACCAAAAGATACGCAGTATTTT. Protein sequence: CASSQERYQPKDTQYF.

The table lists this clone with a few counts. V usage is TRBV5-1 and J usage is TRBJ1-4, with 7 nucleotides matching TRBD1. This CDR3 comprises 15 residues. Germline V gene lookup returns CDR1 SGHRS and CDR2 YFSETQ. The V and J ends lost 4 bases and 8 bases, in that order; junction bases with no gene match: 11. CDR3 DNA sequence: TGCGCCAGCAGCCCACAGGGGACATCAGAGGAAAAACTGTTTTTT. This gives the protein CASSPQGTSEEKLFF. Full variable domain (outside the CDR3, taken from reference TRBV5-1 and TRBJ1-4): KAGVTQTPRYLIKTRGQQVTLSCSPISGHRSVSWYQQTPGQGLQFLFEYFSETQRNKGNFPGRFSGRQFSNSRSEMNVSTLELGDSALYLCASSPQGTSEEKLFFGSGTQLSVL.

CDR3 DNA sequence: TGTGCCAGCAGTTACTTGGGCAGGGGAGTGTATCCCCTCCACTTT. This gives the protein CASSYLGRGVYPLHF. The chain carries TRBV6-6 and TRBJ1-6, with D perhaps matching TRBD1 (6 bases). Germline CDR1 and CDR2: MNHNY and SVGAGI (reference sequence). Trimming pared 1 base from V and 13 bases from J, leaving 17 bases between. This CDR3 comprises 15 residues.

CDR3 DNA: TGCGCCAGCAGCCCACAGGGGAGAGGAGAGACCCAGTACTTC. It yields the protein CASSPQGRGETQYF. The gene calls are TRBV5-1 and TRBJ2-5; 7 nucleotides match TRBD1. V lost 4 bases and J lost 4; bases outside the gene matches: 7. This CDR3 has 14 amino acids. The germline V gene has CDR1 SGHRS and CDR2 YFSETQ.

Here the CDR3 reads CASSQDGVGEKLFF. In DNA, the CDR3 is TGTGCCAGCAGCCAAGACGGCGTCGGGGAAAAACTGTTTTTT. This chain joins TRBV7-9 and TRBJ1-4, with no clear D. Germline V CDR1 and CDR2: SEHNR, FQNEAQ (reference sequence). The CDR3 has 14 residues. V dropped 5 bases and J dropped 8 bases, with 15 bases sitting between them. Full variable domain (missing parts from reference TRBV7-9 and TRBJ1-4): DTGVSQNPRHKITKRGQNVTFRCDPISEHNRLYWYRQTLGQGPEFLTYFQNEAQLEKSRLLSDRFSAERPKGSFSTLEIQRTEQGDSAMYLCASSQDGVGEKLFFGSGTQLSVL.

This chain's CDR3 is CASSPSPPGTQYF. The DNA of the CDR3 is TGTGCCAGCAGCCCATCCCCCCCGGGAACGCAGTATTTT. The rearrangement links TRBV7-2 to TRBJ2-3; a weak D match, TRBD2 (5 bases). Trimming took 5 bases from V and 9 from J, leaving 15 bases between them. The CDR3 runs 13 residues. Germline lookup yields CDR1 SGHTA and CDR2 FQGNSA.

The chain recombines TRBV6-4 with TRBJ2-1, with 7 bases matching TRBD2. Germline CDR1 and CDR2: MRHNA and SNTAGT. After removal of 4 bases from V and 9 bases from J, the junction contained 6 bases not matched to a gene. This CDR3 has 13 residues. The CDR3: CASSAFGGGEQFF. CDR3 DNA sequence: TGTGCCAGCAGTGCGTTTGGCGGGGGTGAGCAGTTCTTC.

The gene calls are TRBV5-5 and TRBJ2-7; no definite D call. The CDR3 runs 15 residues. Trimming removed 2 bases from V and 2 bases from J, with 14 bases in between. Per the germline V gene, CDR1 is SGHKS and CDR2 is YYEKEE (reference sequence). The CDR3 loop is CASSLVAQATYEQYF. As DNA, the CDR3 is TGTGCCAGCAGCTTAGTCGCCCAGGCAACCTACGAGCAGTACTTC. The entire variable domain, with the rest obtained from reference TRBV5-5 and TRBJ2-7, is as follows: DAGVTQSPTHLIKTRGQQVTLRCSPISGHKSVSWYQQVLGQGPQFIFQYYEKEERGRGNFPDRFSARQFPNYSSELNVNALLLGDSALYLCASSLVAQATYEQYFGPGTRLTVT.

The chain couples TRBV6-5 to TRBJ2-5, with TRBD2 as a possible D gene (6 bases). V was cut by 6 bases and J by 7 bases, with 18 bases left in between. CDR1 and CDR2 (germline): MNHEY, SVGAGI. The CDR3 runs to 14 residues. CDR3 nucleotide sequence: TGTGCCAGCAGCCGGACCACGCGGGAAGGGACCCAGTACTTC. Encoded protein: CASSRTTREGTQYF.

V and J are TRBV7-2 and TRBJ2-1, with TRBD2 as a possible D gene (5 bases). Germline V gives CDR1 SGHTA, CDR2 FQGNSA. The CDR3 runs to 15 residues. V lost 1 base to trimming and J lost 8 bases, with 15 bases between them. CDR3 DNA sequence: TGTGCCAGCAGCTTAGGCCTCCCTAGCAGCGATGAGCAGTTCTTC. Amino acids: CASSLGLPSSDEQFF. Combining the CDR3 with reference TRBV7-2 and TRBJ2-1 gives the whole variable domain GAGVSQSPSNKVTEKGKDVELRCDPISGHTALYWYRQSLGQGLEFLIYFQGNSAPDKSGLPSDRFSAERTGGSVSTLTIQRTQQEDSAVYLCASSLGLPSSDEQFFGPGTRLTVL.

V and J are TRBV13 and TRBJ2-7; TRBD1 is a possible D gene (5 bases). CDR1 PRHDT and CDR2 FYEKMQ come from the germline V gene (reference sequence). V was pared by 3 bases and J by 4 bases, with 7 bases between. The CDR3 loop spans 12 amino acids. The CDR3 protein is CASSFRGYEQYF. CDR3 DNA sequence: TGTGCCAGCAGCTTTAGGGGTTACGAGCAGTACTTC. The complete variable domain, with remaining parts taken from reference TRBV13 and TRBJ2-7, reads AAGVIQSPRHLIKEKRETATLKCYPIPRHDTVYWYQQGPGQDPQFLISFYEKMQSDKGSIPDRFSAQQFSDYHSELNMSSLELGDSALYFCASSFRGYEQYFGPGTRLTVT.

The chain is built from TRBV5-1 and TRBJ2-6; D is possibly TRBD1 (6 bases). Trimming left V 3 bases short and J 0 bases short, with 13 bases between. The CDR3 sequence is 17 residues long. The germline CDR1 and CDR2 sequences are SGHRS and YFSETQ. CDR3 residues: CASSSSTGFSGANVLTF. In nucleotides, the CDR3 is TGCGCCAGCAGCTCGTCGACAGGTTTCTCTGGGGCCAACGTCCTGACTTTC. Supplemented by reference TRBV5-1 and TRBJ2-6, the full variable domain reads KAGVTQTPRYLIKTRGQQVTLSCSPISGHRSVSWYQQTPGQGLQFLFEYFSETQRNKGNFPGRFSGRQFSNSRSEMNVSTLELGDSALYLCASSSSTGFSGANVLTFGAGSRLTVL.

This clone was counted a few times. The genes are TRBV28 and TRBJ2-5; 7 bases fit TRBD2. Trimming took 3 bases from V and 0 from J; bases not matched to a gene: 10. Germline CDR1 MDHEN, CDR2 SYDVKM. The length of the CDR3 is 17 residues. The CDR3 region is CASSLGGSGVYQETQYF. In DNA, the CDR3 is TGTGCCAGCAGTTTGGGGGGGAGCGGTGTGTACCAAGAGACCCAGTACTTC.

The gene calls are TRBV7-9 and TRBJ2-7; tentative D call: TRBD1 (6 bases). V lost 7 bases, J lost 7 bases, and 17 bases lay in between. Germline V gene lookup returns CDR1 SEHNR and CDR2 FQNEAQ (reference sequence). CDR3 size: 13 residues. The CDR3 region has the DNA TGTGCCAGCACCCCGGGACACCTTATAGAGCAGTACTTC. This sequence encodes CASTPGHLIEQYF.

This clone was counted only a few times. The V and J genes are TRBV10-3 and TRBJ1-2; TRBD1 matches 7 bases. Germline loops: CDR1 ENHRY, CDR2 SYGVKD. Unmatched junction bases numbered 11, after V lost 10 bases and J lost 3 bases. The CDR3 totals 14 residues. The CDR3 nucleotides read TGTGCCAGCCGCCCGGGACAGATGGACTATGGCTACACCTTC. Residues: CASRPGQMDYGYTF.

The chain links TRBV19 to TRBJ1-1; a possible D gene is TRBD1 (5 bases). V was cut by 7 bases and J by 7 bases, with 16 bases left in between. CDR1 and CDR2 (germline): LNHDA, SQIVND (reference sequence). The CDR3 consists of 13 residues. The CDR3 reads CASTLRQGSEAFF. For the CDR3, the DNA is TGTGCCAGTACCCTTCGGCAGGGTAGTGAAGCTTTCTTT.